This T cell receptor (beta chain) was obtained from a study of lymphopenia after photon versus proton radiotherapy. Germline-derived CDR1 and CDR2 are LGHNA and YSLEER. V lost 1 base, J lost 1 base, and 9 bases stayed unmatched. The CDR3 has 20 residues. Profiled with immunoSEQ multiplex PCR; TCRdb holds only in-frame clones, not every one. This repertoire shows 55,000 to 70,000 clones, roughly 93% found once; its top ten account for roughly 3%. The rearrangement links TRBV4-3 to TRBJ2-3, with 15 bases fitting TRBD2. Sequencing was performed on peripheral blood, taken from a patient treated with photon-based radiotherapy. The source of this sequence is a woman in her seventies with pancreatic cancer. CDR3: CASSQAKGLAGGWGTDTQYF. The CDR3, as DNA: TGCGCCAGCAGCCAAGCCAAGGGACTAGCGGGAGGATGGGGCACAGATACGCAGTATTTT.